This entry describes one TCR beta chain. Its antigen is as yet unknown. Chemo-refractory metastatic non-small-cell lung cancer patients underwent focal radiation alongside CTLA-4 blockade with ipilimumab. The data stem from a study of radiotherapy plus CTLA-4 blockade in lung cancer. The wider study: Patients showed objective responses in over 15% of cases, and disease control was achieved by around 30%. Study-wide results and caveats: Blood saw expansion of tumor-derived TCR clones after radiotherapy plus ipilimumab.

TCRdb keeps only in-frame clones here, not all; method: immunoSEQ multiplex PCR. This sample has 81,000 or so clones, with around 81% found just once. The CDR3 totals 13 residues. CDR1 SSHAT and CDR2 FNYEAQ come from the germline V gene (reference sequence). Trimming removed 3 bases from V and 6 bases from J; junction bases left unmatched: 0. Sequences were derived from peripheral blood, sampled from a patient treated with radiotherapy plus ipilimumab. The clonotype comes from a human donor with non-small cell lung cancer that progressed on radiotherapy plus ipilimumab. The chain has TRBV7-7 and TRBJ2-1; 9 positions match TRBD1. The CDR3 spells CASSLDRGNEQFF. CDR3 in DNA: TGTGCCAGCAGCTTGGACAGGGGCAATGAGCAGTTCTTC.